This T cell receptor beta chain was found in a study of technical replicates of blood from a few donors. The ends were cut back, 3 bases at V and 0 bases at J, with 12 bases in the middle. The CDR3 is 16 residues long. The germline gives CDR1 MDHEN, CDR2 SYDVKM. The protocol was immunoSEQ multiplex PCR, while the TCRdb copy is restricted to in-frame clones and leaves out a portion. The table has about 88,000 clones, 85% to 95% seen once. The chain carries TRBV28 and TRBJ1-3, with D tentatively TRBD1 (5 bases). The sequence was obtained from a human donor in good health. Sequencing used T cells isolated from PBMCs. The CDR3, as DNA: TGTGCCAGCAGTTTGGGACTACACCCCTCTGGAAACACCATATATTTT. Encoded protein: CASSLGLHPSGNTIYF.